This TCR beta chain appears in the sequencing data of a study of OX40 agonist ivuxolimab in advanced cancers. At the level of the study: Those enrolled were 80% to 85% male, with a mean age of around 58 years and ages from about 20 to 85. Participants could have had prior anti-PD-1, anti-PD-L1 or anti-CTLA-4 therapy, and about 40% had some. Partial responses were achieved by three patients, of whom one had hepatocellular carcinoma and two had cutaneous melanoma.

The CDR3 totals 14 residues. CDR1 is SGHRS, CDR2 YFSETQ, per germline. V trimming: 2 bases; J trimming: 4 bases; junction bases outside the gene matches: 5. Clones were sequenced by immunoSEQ multiplex PCR, and TCRdb holds only the in-frame ones, with some missing. Counted here are under 75,000 clones, around 82% occurring once; the ten biggest clones make up approximately 1%. J is TRBJ2-5 and V is TRBV5-1; 7 bases map to TRBD1. The sequence was obtained from an adult with an advanced solid tumor such as melanoma, head and neck, liver or kidney cancer. The sequencing used CD4+ or CD8+ T cells sorted from blood, collected in a trial of the OX40 agonist ivuxolimab. Written as DNA, the CDR3 is TGCGCCAGCAGCTTTACAGGGGAAAGAGAGACCCAGTACTTC. It specifies CASSFTGERETQYF.